The source of this T cell receptor (beta chain) is a study of T cell changes during pregnancy in multiple sclerosis. The data were produced by immunoSEQ multiplex PCR, yet TCRdb's version contains in-frame clones alone and is incomplete. The sample gives about 60,000 clones, over 75% of which show up once; 0.85% is in the top ten. The CDR3 loop spans 11 amino acids. The germline V and J ends were trimmed by 6 bases and 7 bases, with 12 bases remaining between them. CDR1 and CDR2 from the germline V gene are SQVTM and ANQGSEA. This rearrangement joins TRBV29-1 to TRBJ1-2, with D uncertain. Specimen: peripheral blood, collected before pregnancy. The sequence derives from a female donor with multiple sclerosis, enrolled in a pregnancy study. CDR3 region: CSVPGLGGYTF. The CDR3 DNA reads as TGCAGCGTCCCCGGACTAGGTGGCTACACCTTC.